These 16 T cell receptor beta chains were all obtained from the same sample, sequenced in a study of blood T cell repertoires in COVID-19 (dated by TCRdb to about 2020). The library was built by means of the immunoSEQ multiplex PCR assay. Drawn from immuneACCESS, this table holds only the in-frame rearrangements with V and J called that TCRdb kept. Clones are partly lost; checked studies trace under half to an unresolved V gene and leave the rest unexplained. The sample table records approximately 300,000 clones; roughly nine tenths of these occur just once. The top ten hold 5% to 7.5% of the sample. The sequenced material came from peripheral blood. Source of these receptors: a man aged 18 to 29 who had recovered from COVID-19.

The J gene is TRBJ2-3, the V gene TRBV24-1, with TRBD2 as a possible D gene (6 bases). The V gene lost 5 bases and the J gene lost 1 base, with 9 bases spanning the gap. The length of the CDR3 is 14 residues. CDR1 is KGHDR and CDR2 is SFDVKD in the germline V gene. CDR3 in amino acids: CATSGWEGTDTQYF. In DNA form, the CDR3 reads TGTGCCACCAGTGGATGGGAGGGCACAGATACGCAGTATTTT.

This chain links TRBV27 with TRBJ2-7; D may be TRBD2 (6 bases). This CDR3 comprises 15 residues. Trimming stripped 2 bases from V and 2 bases from J, with 13 bases between. CDR1 MNHEY and CDR2 SMNVEV come from the germline V gene (reference sequence). This chain's CDR3 is CASSLERSGTYEQYF. In DNA, the CDR3 is TGTGCCAGCAGTTTAGAGCGTAGCGGAACCTACGAGCAGTACTTC.

This clone is a singleton in its sample. The CDR3 sequence is CASSQSGGYEQYF. The CDR3 coding sequence is TGTGCCAGCAGCCAAAGCGGCGGCTACGAGCAGTACTTC. The V gene is TRBV7-9, the J gene TRBJ2-7; a possible D gene is TRBD2 (5 bases). The CDR3 is made up of 13 amino acids. V was trimmed by 5 bases and J by 3 bases, leaving 11 bases between them. Germline CDR1 and CDR2: SEHNR and FQNEAQ (reference sequence).

This rearrangement joins TRBV6-5 to TRBJ1-1; D unclear. This CDR3 region has 12 residues. V lost 0 bases and J lost 7, with 6 bases in between. The germline CDR1 and CDR2 sequences are MNHEY and SVGAGI. The CDR3 DNA is TGTGCCAGCAGTTACTCGCGGGATGAAGCTTTCTTT. It yields the protein CASSYSRDEAFF.

The gene calls are TRBV2 and TRBJ2-3; 12 bases line up with TRBD2. The length of the CDR3 is 15 residues. V lost 6 bases to trimming and J lost 3 bases; unmatched junction nucleotides: 4. Germline CDR1 and CDR2: SNHLY and FYNNEI. The CDR3, as DNA: TGTGCCAGCAGGAAGACTAGCGGGAGTACAGATACGCAGTATTTT. This translates into CASRKTSGSTDTQYF.

The chain couples TRBV6-5 to TRBJ2-1; tentative D call: TRBD2 (6 bases). The length of the CDR3 is 13 residues. CDR1 MNHEY and CDR2 SVGAGI come from the germline V gene. The V end lost 2 bases, the J end lost 8 bases, and 10 bases lay between the germline ends. The DNA for the CDR3 is TGTGCCAGCAGTTACAGACTAGTCTATGAGCAGTTCTTC. It translates to CASSYRLVYEQFF.

The chain has TRBV12-3 or TRBV12-4 and TRBJ1-5; no reliable D call. The CDR3 has 13 residues. V was cut by 5 bases and J by 3 bases, with 8 bases left in between. CDR3 coding DNA: TGTGCCAGCAGTCAGTTGGTCAATCAGCCCCAGCATTTT. Protein product: CASSQLVNQPQHF.

This clone was seen only once. This chain connects TRBV5-1 to TRBJ2-1, with a tentative D call TRBD1 (7 bases). The ends were cut back, 3 bases at V and 6 bases at J, with 19 bases in the middle. This CDR3 contains 16 residues. Per the germline V gene, CDR1 is SGHRS and CDR2 is YFSETQ. CDR3 in amino acids: CASSSAVQGGFNEQFF. Here the CDR3 DNA reads TGCGCCAGCAGCTCGGCGGTTCAGGGGGGTTTCAATGAGCAGTTCTTC.

The chain is built from TRBV19 and TRBJ2-1, with D tentatively TRBD1 (7 bases). V was shortened by 3 bases and J by 6 bases, with 15 bases between the two germline ends. Germline V gene lookup returns CDR1 LNHDA and CDR2 SQIVND (reference sequence). The CDR3 is 15 residues long. The CDR3 region has the DNA TGTGCCAGTAGTATTGAGGGCAGGGGGGTCAATGAGCAGTTCTTC. It is translated as CASSIEGRGVNEQFF.

The chain links TRBV3-1 (or the pseudogene TRBV3-2) to TRBJ2-1; D uncertain. The CDR3 spans 13 residues. In germline, CDR1 is LGHDT, CDR2 YNNKEL (reference sequence). The V and J ends lost 3 bases and 9 bases respectively, with 12 bases between them. Written as DNA, the CDR3 is TGTGCCAGCAGCCAGGGCCTGTTGGGTGAGCAGTTCTTC. Encoded protein: CASSQGLLGEQFF.

V and J are TRBV5-6 and TRBJ2-1, with 7 bases aligning to TRBD1. Germline-derived CDR1 and CDR2 are SGHDT and YYEEEE. With V trimmed by 3 bases and J by 4 bases, 4 bases remained unmatched. The CDR3 has 14 residues. CDR3 DNA: TGTGCCAGCAGCTCACCGGGACAGTACAATGAGCAGTTCTTC. Residues: CASSSPGQYNEQFF.

To note about this clone: Other DNA variants within this sample encode the same CDR3. The V gene is TRBV6-1, the J gene TRBJ2-1; no reliable D call. CDR1 is MNHNS, CDR2 SASEGT, per germline. This CDR3 has 13 amino acids. V lost 1 base, J lost 7 bases, and 8 bases lay in between. CDR3 in amino acids: CASSEGLLNEQFF. CDR3 coding DNA: TGTGCCAGCAGTGAAGGACTCTTGAATGAGCAGTTCTTC.

This sequence joins TRBV6-5 and TRBJ1-1; the match to TRBD1 covers 8 bases. Germline values: CDR1 MNHEY, CDR2 SVGAGI. Trimming took 6 bases from V and 3 from J; bases not matched to a gene: 9. The CDR3 sequence is 15 residues long. CDR3 amino acids: CASRADRGRHTEAFF. CDR3 in DNA: TGTGCCAGCAGAGCCGACAGGGGAAGGCACACTGAAGCTTTCTTT.

This clone has only a few counts. The CDR3 DNA is TGTGCCAGCAGCTTCGGCAGGGTTAACTATGGCTACACCTTC. It yields the protein CASSFGRVNYGYTF. The chain links TRBV5-6 to TRBJ1-2; D perhaps matches TRBD1 (5 bases). Germline V gene sequence: CDR1 SGHDT, CDR2 YYEEEE. V shed 2 bases and J shed 1 base, with 9 bases lying between them. CDR3 length: 14 residues.

This clone appeared a few times. This chain links TRBV5-8 with TRBJ1-5, with no clear D. The CDR3 covers 12 residues. The germline V and J ends were trimmed by 2 bases and 7 bases, with 7 bases remaining between them. Germline values: CDR1 SGHTS, CDR2 YDEGEE. Here the CDR3 DNA reads TGTGCCAGCAGCTTACCGAGGCAGCCCCAGCATTTT. It is translated as CASSLPRQPQHF.

The gene calls are TRBV5-4 and TRBJ2-1; 7 bases are a match to TRBD1. V was clipped by 4 bases and J by 10 bases; unmatched bases: 20. This CDR3 is 17 amino acids long. Germline loops: CDR1 SGHNT, CDR2 YYREEE (reference sequence). In DNA, the CDR3 is TGTGCCAGCAGCCGGGGCCCAGGCAGGGGGAATTTGGGGGAGCAGTTCTTC. Protein sequence: CASSRGPGRGNLGEQFF. Filled out from reference TRBV5-4 and TRBJ2-1, the complete variable domain reads ETGVTQSPTHLIKTRGQQVTLRCSSQSGHNTVSWYQQALGQGPQFIFQYYREEENGRGNFPPRFSGLQFPNYSSELNVNALELDDSALYLCASSRGPGRGNLGEQFFGPGTRLTVL.